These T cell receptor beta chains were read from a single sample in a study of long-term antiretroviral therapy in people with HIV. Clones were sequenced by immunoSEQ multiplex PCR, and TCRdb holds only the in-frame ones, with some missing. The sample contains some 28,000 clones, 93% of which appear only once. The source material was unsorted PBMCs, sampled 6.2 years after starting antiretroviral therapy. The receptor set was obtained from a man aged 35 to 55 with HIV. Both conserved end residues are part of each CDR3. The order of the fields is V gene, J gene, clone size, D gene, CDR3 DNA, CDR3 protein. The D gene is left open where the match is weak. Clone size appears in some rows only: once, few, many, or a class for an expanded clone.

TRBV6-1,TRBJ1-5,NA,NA,TGTGCCAGCAGTGATTCCCTGAGCAATCAGCCCCAGCATTTT,CASSDSLSNQPQHF
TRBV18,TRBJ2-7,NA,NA,TGTGCCAGCTCACCACCCGCGGGAACAAGAGAGCAGTACTTC,CASSPPAGTREQYF
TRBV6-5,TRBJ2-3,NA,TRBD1,TGTGCCAGCAGAGCCGGGACAGGGAACACAGATACGCAGTATTTT,CASRAGTGNTDTQYF
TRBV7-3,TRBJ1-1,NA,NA,TGTGCCAGCAGCGTGAAAACCGGGACCGCCGAAGCTTTCTTT,CASSVKTGTAEAFF
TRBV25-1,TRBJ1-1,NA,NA,TGTGCCAGCAAGCCCTCAGGGAGACCTGAAGCTTTCTTT,CASKPSGRPEAFF
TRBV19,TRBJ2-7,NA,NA,TGTGCCAGTAGTATTACAGGCAGCTCCTACGAGCAGTACTTC,CASSITGSSYEQYF
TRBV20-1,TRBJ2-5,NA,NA,TGCAGTGCTAAGAGGCAAGAGACCCAGTACTTC,CSAKRQETQYF
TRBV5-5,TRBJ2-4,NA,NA,TGTGCCAGCAGCTTGGTTTTAGGGGTTAACATTCAGTACTTC,CASSLVLGVNIQYF
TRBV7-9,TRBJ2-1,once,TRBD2,TGTGCCAGCAGCTTTCCGGGACTAGCATTCAATGAGCAGTTCTTC,CASSFPGLAFNEQFF
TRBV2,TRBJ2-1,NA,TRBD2,TGTGCCAGCAGTGATGGTGCGGGAGTAGGCTACAATGAGCAGTTCTTC,CASSDGAGVGYNEQFF
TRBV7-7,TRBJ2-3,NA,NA,TGTGCTAGCACCGACGGGGAAACGCAGTATTTT,CASTDGETQYF
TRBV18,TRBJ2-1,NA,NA,TGTGCCAGCTCACCACTAAGCGTCTCCTCCTACAATGAGCAGTTCTTC,CASSPLSVSSYNEQFF
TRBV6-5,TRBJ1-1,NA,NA,TGTGCCAGCGGGGACTCAAACACTGAAGCTTTCTTT,CASGDSNTEAFF
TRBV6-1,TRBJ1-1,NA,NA,TGTGCCAGCAGTCTTGAGGAATGGACTGAAGCTTTCTTT,CASSLEEWTEAFF
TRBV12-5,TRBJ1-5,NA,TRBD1,TGTGCTAGTGGTTCGGGACAGGGTAATCAGCCCCAGCATTTT,CASGSGQGNQPQHF
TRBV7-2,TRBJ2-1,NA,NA,TGTGCCAGCAGCTTAGCGATTCGGGAGCAGTTCTTC,CASSLAIREQFF
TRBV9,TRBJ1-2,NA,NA,TGTGCCAGCAGCGTAGACGGGCATAGTGGCTACACCTTC,CASSVDGHSGYTF
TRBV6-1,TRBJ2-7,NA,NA,TGTGCCAGCAGTGTGAAGGGCAATTACGAGCAGTACTTC,CASSVKGNYEQYF
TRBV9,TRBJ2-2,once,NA,TGTGCCAGCAGCGTAGGGGCAACCGAAGGTTCCGGGGAGCTGTTTTTT,CASSVGATEGSGELFF
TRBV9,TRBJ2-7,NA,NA,TGTGCCAGCAGCCCCCATCCTCGGGGACGAGGGTCCTACGAGCAGTACTTC,CASSPHPRGRGSYEQYF
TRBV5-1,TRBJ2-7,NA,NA,TGCGCCAGCAGCTTGGGGGTAGACTACGAGCAGTACTTC,CASSLGVDYEQYF
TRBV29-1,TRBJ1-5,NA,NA,TGCAGCGTTGAAGTTGATCCATCGGGGCCCCAGCATTTT,CSVEVDPSGPQHF
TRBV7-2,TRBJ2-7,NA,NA,TGTGCCAGCAGCCCCTATTCAGGGAACGAGCAGTACTTC,CASSPYSGNEQYF
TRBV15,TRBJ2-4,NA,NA,TGTGCCACCAGCAGGGGAGGCGGAAACATTCAGTACTTC,CATSRGGGNIQYF
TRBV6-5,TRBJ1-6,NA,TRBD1,TGTGCCTCAGGGGGGGGGAATAATTCACCCCTCCACTTT,CASGGGNNSPLHF
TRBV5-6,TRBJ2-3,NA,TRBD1,TGTGCCAGCAGCTCCAAAGGCGGACAGGGAATGATTGTGGGGACGCAGTATTTT,CASSSKGGQGMIVGTQYF
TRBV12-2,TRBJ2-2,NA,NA,TGTGCAAGTCGCTTAGCGGGACAAGTAAACACCGGGGAGCTGTTTTTT,CASRLAGQVNTGELFF
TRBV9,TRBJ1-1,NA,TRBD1,TGTGCCAGCAGCCCTACGACAGGGGGCGGGACTGAAGCTTTCTTT,CASSPTTGGGTEAFF
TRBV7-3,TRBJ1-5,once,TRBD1,TGTGCCAGCAGCTTGGAGGACAGGCTCCTCAATCAGCCCCAGCATTTT,CASSLEDRLLNQPQHF
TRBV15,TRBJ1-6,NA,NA,TGTGCCACCAGTTTGAAGGTCCCGAATTCACCCCTCCACTTT,CATSLKVPNSPLHF
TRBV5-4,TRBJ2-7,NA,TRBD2,TGTGCCAGCAGCTCTACCGGGACTAACTACGAGCAGTACTTC,CASSSTGTNYEQYF
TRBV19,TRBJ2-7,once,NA,TGTGCCAGTACCCGGACTTCTAGCTCCTACGAGCAGTACTTC,CASTRTSSSYEQYF
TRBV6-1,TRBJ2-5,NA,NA,TGTGCCAGCAGTGAAGCGCTAGGCGGGGCGGGAACCCAGTACTTC,CASSEALGGAGTQYF
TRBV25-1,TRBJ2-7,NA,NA,TGTGCCAGCAGTGAATGGGGCTACGAGCAGTACTTC,CASSEWGYEQYF
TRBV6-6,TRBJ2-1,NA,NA,TGTGCCAGCAGTTTCTTTCCGGGCCAGGGGAATGAGCAGTTCTTC,CASSFFPGQGNEQFF
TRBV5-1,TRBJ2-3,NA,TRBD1,TGCGCCAGCACCACCGGGACAGGGGGCACAGATACGCAGTATTTT,CASTTGTGGTDTQYF